What follows are 25 T cell receptor beta chains derived from one specimen sequenced in a study of control samples from healthy donors and cancer patients. Sequencing used immunoSEQ multiplex PCR; TCRdb keeps in-frame clones, though not all of them. The sample lists about 81,000 clones; roughly 94% were seen once. The material sequenced was blood. These TCRs come from a woman younger than 35 in good health.

The chain uses TRBV27 and TRBJ2-7; D remains ambiguous. Looked up from germline, CDR1 is MNHEY and CDR2 is SMNVEV (reference sequence). The length of the CDR3 is 13 residues. Trimming cost V 0 bases and J 4 bases, with 7 bases left between them. The CDR3 protein is CASSLSNGYEQYF. The DNA of the CDR3 is TGTGCCAGCAGTTTATCGAACGGGTACGAGCAGTACTTC.

This rearrangement joins TRBV5-1 to TRBJ1-3, with unresolved D. This CDR3 spans 17 amino acids. Looked up from germline, CDR1 is SGHRS and CDR2 is YFSETQ. The V end lost 4 bases, the J end lost 3 bases, and 20 bases lay between the germline ends. CDR3 protein: CASSPVGPGKGGNTIYF. The CDR3 DNA sequence: TGCGCCAGCAGCCCCGTTGGACCGGGGAAAGGTGGAAACACCATATATTTT. The variable domain in full, with the rest retrieved from reference TRBV5-1 and TRBJ1-3, is KAGVTQTPRYLIKTRGQQVTLSCSPISGHRSVSWYQQTPGQGLQFLFEYFSETQRNKGNFPGRFSGRQFSNSRSEMNVSTLELGDSALYLCASSPVGPGKGGNTIYFGEGSWLTVV.

The chain combines TRBV7-9 with TRBJ1-2; tentatively, D is TRBD1 (5 bases). The ends were cut back, 2 bases at V and 8 bases at J, with 18 bases in the middle. The CDR3 spans 15 residues. The germline gives CDR1 SEHNR, CDR2 FQNEAQ (reference sequence). CDR3 amino acids: CASSLLGGGVIGYTF. CDR3 DNA sequence: TGTGCCAGCAGCTTACTTGGGGGAGGGGTAATCGGCTACACCTTC.

This chain connects TRBV5-1 to TRBJ1-1, with 8 positions matching TRBD1. CDR1 SGHRS and CDR2 YFSETQ come from the germline V gene. J gave up 5 bases and V 1 base, and 4 bases lay outside the gene matches. The CDR3 loop spans 14 amino acids. CDR3 DNA sequence: TGCGCCAGCAGCTTGCCTGGACAGGGTACTGAAGCTTTCTTT. It yields the protein CASSLPGQGTEAFF.

J is TRBJ2-1 and V is TRBV24-1; maybe TRBD2 (6 bases). Looked up from germline, CDR1 is KGHDR and CDR2 is SFDVKD. The V end was cut by 1 base, the J end by 3 bases, with 9 bases between. The CDR3 extends over 15 amino acids. Here the CDR3 reads CATSDFQGLYNEQFF. In DNA form, the CDR3 reads TGTGCCACCAGTGATTTCCAGGGACTCTACAATGAGCAGTTCTTC.

CDR3 region: CASSLSSAVYEQYF. The CDR3 coding sequence is TGTGCCAGCAGTTTATCCTCCGCGGTTTACGAGCAGTACTTC. J is TRBJ2-7 and V is TRBV28; D is unclear. The CDR3 contains 14 residues. V shed 1 base and J shed 4 bases, with 11 bases lying between them. The germline V gene has CDR1 MDHEN and CDR2 SYDVKM.

This clone came up once. The chain links TRBV7-9 to TRBJ2-5, with D unclear. Between the trimmed V and J ends, which lost 0 bases and 4 bases, there was a span of 12 bases. Germline V CDR1 and CDR2: SEHNR, FQNEAQ (reference sequence). The CDR3 contains 15 residues. The CDR3 sequence: CASSLAGSPGETQYF. The CDR3 region has the DNA TGTGCCAGCAGCTTAGCTGGCTCCCCGGGAGAGACCCAGTACTTC.

J is TRBJ1-5 and V is TRBV28; no definite D call. Germline V gene sequence: CDR1 MDHEN, CDR2 SYDVKM. Trimming took 5 bases from V and 9 from J, leaving 26 bases between them. CDR3 length equals 17 residues. The DNA of the CDR3 is TGTGCCAGCAGTCCCCCGGTGACACCCCAAGTACTTCGGCCCCAGCATTTT. As protein: CASSPPVTPQVLRPQHF. The full variable domain, rest sourced from reference TRBV28 and TRBJ1-5, is DVKVTQSSRYLVKRTGEKVFLECVQDMDHENMFWYRQDPGLGLRLIYFSYDVKMKEKGDIPEGYSVSREKKERFSLILESASTNQTSMYLCASSPPVTPQVLRPQHFGDGTRLSIL.

The V and J genes are TRBV29-1 and TRBJ2-2; no clear D. CDR3 size: 12 residues. Germline values: CDR1 SQVTM, CDR2 ANQGSEA. V shed 7 bases and J shed 4 bases, with 10 bases lying between them. This CDR3 reads CSAVYGTGELFF. DNA of the CDR3: TGCAGCGCTGTCTACGGCACCGGGGAGCTGTTTTTT.

The chain recombines TRBV3-1 (or the pseudogene TRBV3-2) with TRBJ2-1; possible D gene TRBD2, 5 bases. The CDR3 length is 16 residues. The ends were cut back, 0 bases at V and 7 bases at J, with 16 bases in the middle. Germline loops: CDR1 LGHDT, CDR2 YNNKEL (reference sequence). CDR3 loop: CASSQDSNRRLNEQFF. CDR3 DNA: TGTGCCAGCAGCCAAGATAGTAACCGGAGGCTGAATGAGCAGTTCTTC.

CDR3: CASRAGQRWDWSSYEQYF. CDR3 nucleotides: TGTGCCAGCAGGGCAGGCCAGAGATGGGACTGGAGCTCCTACGAGCAGTACTTC. The rearrangement uses TRBV2 and TRBJ2-7; tentative D call: TRBD2 (6 bases). V was shortened by 6 bases and J by 0 bases, with 24 bases between the two germline ends. The CDR3 consists of 18 residues. Germline assignment: CDR1 SNHLY and CDR2 FYNNEI.

The V and J genes are TRBV10-1 and TRBJ1-5; D not resolved. The germline V gene encodes CDR1 WNHNN and CDR2 SYGVQD (reference sequence). The CDR3 has 14 residues. Trimming removed 6 bases from V and 4 bases from J, with 13 bases in between. CDR3 in amino acids: CASRKAAENQPQHF. As DNA, the CDR3 is TGCGCCAGCAGAAAGGCCGCGGAAAATCAGCCCCAGCATTTT.

The chain has TRBV29-1 and TRBJ2-3, with a tentative D call TRBD2 (5 bases). Trimming cost V 7 bases and J 0 bases, with 14 bases left between them. The CDR3 is 14 amino acids. The germline CDR1 and CDR2 sequences are SQVTM and ANQGSEA. This CDR3 is CSGRTGTSTDTQYF. CDR3 DNA sequence: TGCAGCGGAAGGACGGGAACTAGCACAGATACGCAGTATTTT.

The chain has TRBV7-9 and TRBJ1-1, with D hard to call. Germline V gene sequence: CDR1 SEHNR, CDR2 FQNEAQ (reference sequence). Trimming left V 2 bases short and J 2 bases short, with 15 bases between. The CDR3 runs 16 residues. In nucleotides, the CDR3 is TGTGCCAGCAGCTTACTCCTTGGGGTCCTCAACACTGAAGCTTTCTTT. Its protein product is CASSLLLGVLNTEAFF.

The rearrangement joins TRBV24-1 to TRBJ1-1; D uncertain. Germline CDR1 and CDR2: KGHDR and SFDVKD. This CDR3 has 15 residues. The germline V and J ends were trimmed by 3 bases and 4 bases, with 14 bases remaining between them. The chain's CDR3 is CATSDPSGGSTEAFF. The CDR3 DNA is TGTGCCACCAGTGATCCTAGTGGCGGGTCCACTGAAGCTTTCTTT.

The chain joins TRBV6-4 to TRBJ1-2; tentative D call: TRBD1 (6 bases). There are 12 residues in the CDR3. The germline gives CDR1 MRHNA, CDR2 SNTAGT. Trimming shortened V by 10 bases and J by 2 bases, and 11 bases separated the two germline ends. In DNA form, the CDR3 reads TGTGCCATCACACAGGGAAACTATGGCTACACCTTC. Amino acids: CAITQGNYGYTF.

The chain is built from TRBV20-1 and TRBJ1-2; no firm D call. CDR3 size: 10 residues. Germline V lookup: CDR1 DFQATT, CDR2 SNEGSKA (reference sequence). The V end was cut by 5 bases, the J end by 3 bases, with 4 bases between. CDR3 sequence reads: CSAWYYGYTF. Here the CDR3 DNA reads TGCAGTGCTTGGTACTATGGCTACACCTTC.

This sequence joins TRBV7-9 and TRBJ1-3; maybe TRBD1 (6 bases). The CDR3 totals 17 residues. Trimming cost V 7 bases and J 0 bases, with 19 bases left between them. CDR1 and CDR2 from the germline V gene are SEHNR and FQNEAQ (reference sequence). The CDR3 protein is CASIDRAGVSSGNTIYF. In nucleotides, the CDR3 is TGTGCCAGCATCGACCGGGCAGGGGTTTCCTCTGGAAACACCATATATTTT.

This chain uses TRBV9 with TRBJ2-2; the D gene is possibly TRBD1 (5 bases). The CDR3 consists of 14 residues. V was shortened by 1 base and J by 1 base, with 5 bases between the two germline ends. Germline values: CDR1 SGDLS, CDR2 YYNGEE. The CDR3 bases are TGTGCCAGCAGCGTAACAGGGAACACCGGGGAGCTGTTTTTT. Protein product: CASSVTGNTGELFF.

This rearrangement joins TRBV4-1 to TRBJ2-5, with D possibly TRBD2 on 7 matching bases. The CDR3 has 16 amino acids. CDR1 is MGHRA and CDR2 is YSYEKL in the germline V gene. V lost 3 bases, J lost 2 bases, and 16 bases lay in between. The CDR3 region has the DNA TGCGCCAGCAGCCACAAGGGGGGGACGTGGCAAGAGACCCAGTACTTC. It yields the protein CASSHKGGTWQETQYF.

The rearrangement uses TRBV2 and TRBJ2-4; D is perhaps TRBD1 (5 bases). The CDR3 is 15 amino acids. Between the trimmed V and J ends, which lost 5 bases and 5 bases, there was a span of 16 bases. Looked up from germline, CDR1 is SNHLY and CDR2 is FYNNEI. CDR3 in DNA: TGTGCCAGCAGTAGAGAAAGGGGTCCTGAAAACATTCAGTACTTC. This codes for CASSRERGPENIQYF.

The genes are TRBV5-6 and TRBJ1-4; D possibly corresponds to TRBD1 (6 bases). Germline CDR1 SGHDT, CDR2 YYEEEE. The V end was cut by 1 base, the J end by 5 bases, with 12 bases between. This CDR3 is built from 15 residues. Here the CDR3 DNA reads TGTGCCAGCAGCTTGACCGGGCAGGGGAATGAAAAACTGTTTTTT. Protein sequence: CASSLTGQGNEKLFF.

The chain recombines TRBV29-1 with TRBJ2-2; D call uncertain. The germline V gene encodes CDR1 SQVTM and CDR2 ANQGSEA. Trimming stripped 5 bases from V and 2 bases from J, with 0 bases between. This CDR3 contains 10 residues. CDR3 DNA: TGCAGCGTTAACACCGGGGAGCTGTTTTTT. Residues: CSVNTGELFF.

The rearrangement links TRBV11-2 to TRBJ2-5; TRBD1 is a possible D gene (5 bases). The germline CDR1 and CDR2 sequences are SGHAT and FQNNGV. Trimming took off 1 base at V and 4 bases at J, with 10 bases between the two ends. CDR3 size: 14 residues. The CDR3 protein is CASSLVMGLETQYF. CDR3 DNA: TGTGCCAGCAGCTTAGTGATGGGGCTAGAGACCCAGTACTTC.

The chain recombines TRBV4-1 with TRBJ2-3; 8 bases are shared with TRBD2. Looked up from germline, CDR1 is MGHRA and CDR2 is YSYEKL. V dropped 3 bases and J dropped 4; count of bases not matched to a gene: 6. This CDR3 is 15 amino acids long. In DNA, the CDR3 is TGCGCCAGCAGCCAGGAAACCGGGAGGGCAGATACGCAGTATTTT. Translation gives CASSQETGRADTQYF.